A single sample is the source of the 30 T cell receptor beta chains below, sequenced in a study of T cell repertoires in cytomegalovirus infection (dated by TCRdb to between 2018 and 2020). Sequencing was carried out with an Illumina HiSeq 1500. TCRdb applied fastp at Q25 and MiXCR to the public reads, then kept only in-frame beta chains. Identical CDR3 proteins give one entry, which carries the most common genes and DNA. The sample contains a few hundred thousand distinct CDR3 sequences, roughly 29% of them found a single time. The biggest ten clones account for approximately 13% of the sample. Sequencing was performed on PBMCs. Receptors were obtained from a human donor in good health (CMV status not recorded). Some clones in this sample may be carry-over from other donors' samples.

V is TRBV6-2 or TRBV6-3 and J is TRBJ2-7, with 9 bases identical to TRBD1. V lost 6 bases to trimming and J lost 4 bases; unmatched junction nucleotides: 7. CDR3 length equals 14 residues. Looked up from germline, CDR1 is MNHEY and CDR2 is SVGEGT. The CDR3 reads CASRGTGMGYEQYF. CDR3 DNA: TGTGCCAGCAGAGGGACAGGGATGGGGTACGAGCAGTACTTC.

The chain employs TRBV11-2 and TRBJ1-1; 11 nucleotides align to TRBD1. Germline CDR1 reads SGHAT; CDR2 reads FQNNGV. The V and J ends lost 4 bases and 3 bases, in that order; junction bases with no gene match: 4. CDR3 size: 15 residues. The CDR3 DNA is TGTGCCAGCAGCTGGAGGACAGGGGGCTACACTGAAGCTTTCTTT. As protein: CASSWRTGGYTEAFF. Using reference TRBV11-2 and TRBJ1-1 for the parts outside the CDR3, the full variable domain is EAGVAQSPRYKIIEKRQSVAFWCNPISGHATLYWYQQILGQGPKLLIQFQNNGVVDDSQLPKDRFSAERLKGVDSTLKIQPAKLEDSAVYLCASSWRTGGYTEAFFGQGTRLTVV.

In this sample, this clonotype turned up many times. The CDR3 sequence: CASSPRSYGYTF. The CDR3 coding sequence is TGTGCCAGTAGTCCCCGAAGCTATGGCTACACCTTC. V usage is TRBV7-2 and J usage is TRBJ1-2, with D unclear. Germline V lookup: CDR1 SGHTA, CDR2 FQGNSA. V lost 9 bases, J lost 4 bases, and 12 bases lay in between. The CDR3 spans 12 residues.

This clonotype was observed many times. The genes are TRBV7-6 and TRBJ2-1; TRBD2 matches 13 bases. The CDR3 contains 15 residues. Germline CDR1 is SGHVS and CDR2 is FNYEAQ. J was trimmed by 10 bases and V by 5 bases; bases with no gene match: 8. In DNA, the CDR3 is TGTGCCAGCAGCAACCCGACTAGCGGGAGGTCCGAGCAGTTCTTC. This gives the protein CASSNPTSGRSEQFF.

Worth noting for this clonotype: Relative to the germline gene, one junction end is altered; a read error may explain this. This chain joins TRBV7-8 and TRBJ1-1; TRBD1 matches at 8 bases. Germline-derived CDR1 and CDR2 are SGHVS and FQNEAQ. This CDR3 spans 16 amino acids. The CDR3 loop reads CASSHSPRGQSTETFF. CDR3 nucleotides: TGTGCCAGCAGCCACAGTCCCAGGGGGCAGTCCACTGAAACTTTCTTT.

The rearrangement uses TRBV7-2 and TRBJ2-1; 10 nucleotides align to TRBD2. CDR1 and CDR2 (germline): SGHTA, FQGNSA. The CDR3 is made up of 16 amino acids. The V gene end was trimmed by 0 bases and the J gene end by 9 bases; junction bases not matched to a gene: 8. The CDR3 nucleotides are TGTGCCAGCAGCTTAGCGGCCAGCGGGAGGGCCGGTGAGCAGTTCTTC. Its translation: CASSLAASGRAGEQFF.

The chain recombines TRBV6-2 or TRBV6-3 with TRBJ2-2; D tentatively reads TRBD1 or TRBD2 (5 bases each). CDR1 is MNHEY and CDR2 is SVGEGT in the germline V gene. This CDR3 has 15 amino acids. The ends were cut back, 4 bases at V and 1 base at J, with 10 bases in the middle. The CDR3 nucleotides are TGTGCCAGCAGTTGGGGGATCGAGAACACCGGGGAGCTGTTTTTT. This codes for CASSWGIENTGELFF.

The V and J genes are TRBV6-2 or TRBV6-3 and TRBJ2-2; 13 nucleotides agree with TRBD2. The V segment lost 2 bases and the J segment 5 bases; nucleotides outside the gene matches: 11. This CDR3 has 19 residues. CDR1 and CDR2 from the germline V gene are MNHEY and SVGEGT. This chain's CDR3 is CASSYPKGLAGVRTGELFF. The CDR3 DNA reads TGTGCCAGCAGTTACCCGAAAGGACTAGCGGGAGTCAGGACCGGGGAGCTGTTTTTT.

Many counts were recorded for this clonotype. The V and J genes are TRBV7-2 and TRBJ2-3; TRBD2 is a possible D gene (6 bases). CDR1 SGHTA and CDR2 FQGNSA come from the germline V gene. This CDR3 is 18 amino acids long. V was trimmed by 5 bases and J by 0 bases, leaving 21 bases between them. Here the CDR3 reads CASSHRRGLASSTDTQYF. CDR3 DNA sequence: TGTGCCAGCAGCCATCGTAGGGGCCTAGCGTCTAGCACAGATACGCAGTATTTT.

The rearrangement joins TRBV7-3 to TRBJ1-1; D is uncertain. Germline V gene data show CDR1 as SGHTA and CDR2 as FQGTGA. The CDR3 sequence is 15 residues long. Trimming cost V 1 base and J 0 bases, with 9 bases left between them. CDR3: CASSLKSGLNTEAFF. The CDR3 region has the DNA TGTGCCAGCAGCTTAAAGAGCGGTTTGAACACTGAAGCTTTCTTT.

The chain links TRBV4-1 to TRBJ1-2; D is perhaps TRBD1 (6 bases). This CDR3 region has 18 residues. The V end was cut by 1 base, the J end by 2 bases, with 20 bases between. CDR1 and CDR2 from the germline V gene are MGHRA and YSYEKL. CDR3 DNA: TGCGCCAGCAGCCAAGTTCTCCGGAAGAGGGGGACGAACTATGGCTACACCTTC. It translates to CASSQVLRKRGTNYGYTF.

The chain employs TRBV10-3 and TRBJ1-2; 7 bases are shared with TRBD1. The germline V gene has CDR1 ENHRY and CDR2 SYGVKD. The CDR3 length is 13 residues. With V trimmed by 11 bases and J by 4 bases, 10 bases remained unmatched. For the CDR3, the DNA is TGTGCCGAATCAGATGACAGGGCCTATGGCTACACCTTC. Protein product: CAESDDRAYGYTF.

The rearrangement links TRBV5-4 to TRBJ1-1; weak D call: TRBD1 (5 bases). From germline, CDR1 is SGHNT and CDR2 YYREEE (reference sequence). Trimming took 4 bases from V and 4 from J, leaving 14 bases between them. The CDR3 is made up of 14 amino acids. CDR3 protein: CASSTRFGATEAFF. In nucleotides, the CDR3 is TGTGCCAGCAGCACACGATTTGGGGCCACTGAAGCTTTCTTT.

This clonotype was counted between two and nine times. The rearrangement joins TRBV5-4 to TRBJ1-1, with D unresolved. Germline CDR1 SGHNT, CDR2 YYREEE (reference sequence). The CDR3 is 15 amino acids. The V end lost 0 bases, the J end lost 0 bases, and 9 bases lay between the germline ends. The CDR3 loop reads CASSLVDKMNTEAFF. Here the CDR3 DNA reads TGTGCCAGCAGCTTGGTCGACAAAATGAACACTGAAGCTTTCTTT.

The chain uses TRBV28 and TRBJ1-2; possibly TRBD1 for D (5 bases). This CDR3 has 14 residues. Trimming stripped 3 bases from V and 4 bases from J, with 12 bases between. Per the germline V gene, CDR1 is MDHEN and CDR2 is SYDVKM. The CDR3 reads CASSFVRGGYGYTF. Written as DNA, the CDR3 is TGTGCCAGCAGTTTCGTAAGGGGCGGCTATGGCTACACCTTC.

J is TRBJ2-1 and V is TRBV6-5, with 11 bases aligning to TRBD2. CDR1 and CDR2 (germline): MNHEY, SVGAGI. This CDR3 region has 15 residues. J gave up 10 bases and V 6 bases, and 11 bases lay outside the gene matches. Written as DNA, the CDR3 is TGTGCCAGCAGCACTGGGACTAGCGGTTGGTCGGAGCAGTTCTTC. This codes for CASSTGTSGWSEQFF.

The J gene is TRBJ2-1, the V gene TRBV5-6, with TRBD2 identical over 10 bases. The trim removed 3 bases at V and 7 bases at J, leaving 7 bases unmatched. The CDR3 totals 15 residues. Looked up from germline, CDR1 is SGHDT and CDR2 is YYEEEE. CDR3 residues: CASSWGSGRRNEQFF. DNA of the CDR3: TGTGCCAGCAGCTGGGGTAGCGGGAGGAGGAATGAGCAGTTCTTC.

This clonotype was seen a few times. The chain uses TRBV7-2 and TRBJ2-5; 10 bases match TRBD2. With V trimmed by 7 bases and J by 5 bases, 22 bases remained unmatched. CDR1 SGHTA and CDR2 FQGNSA come from the germline V gene. This CDR3 region has 19 residues. The CDR3 bases are TGTGCCAGCAACCTCCCTCGGGAACCTAGCGGGAGTGGGCCTGAGACCCAGTACTTC. It specifies CASNLPREPSGSGPETQYF.

There are many counts of this clonotype. The chain links TRBV7-8 to TRBJ2-7, with D possibly TRBD1 on 6 matching bases. The CDR3 sequence is 14 residues long. V was cut by 4 bases and J by 6 bases, with 16 bases left in between. Germline V lookup: CDR1 SGHVS, CDR2 FQNEAQ. The CDR3 loop is CASSSQGTGSEQYV. The CDR3 DNA follows: TGTGCCAGCAGCTCCCAGGGGACCGGATCCGAGCAGTACGTC.

This clonotype has a handful of counts. The CDR3 region is CAIRKSILEIEDTDTQYF. CDR3 DNA sequence: TGTGCCATCAGGAAGTCTATTTTGGAGATTGAGGACACAGATACGCAGTATTTT. The chain combines TRBV10-3 with TRBJ2-3, with no clear D. Germline V gene sequence: CDR1 ENHRY, CDR2 SYGVKD. V dropped 6 bases and J dropped 2 bases, with 24 bases sitting between them. This CDR3 spans 18 amino acids.

This clonotype was counted ten times or more. The chain uses TRBV7-3 and TRBJ2-1; maybe TRBD2 (7 bases). The V end lost 2 bases, the J end lost 6 bases, and 20 bases lay between the germline ends. CDR3 length equals 17 residues. Germline V CDR1 and CDR2: SGHTA, FQGTGA. The CDR3, as DNA: TGTGCCAGCAGCTTAGGGGGGGCGGGAGCTTCGGCCAATGAGCAGTTCTTC. Translation gives CASSLGGAGASANEQFF. The full variable domain, its missing parts supplied by reference TRBV7-3 and TRBJ2-1, is GAGVSQTPSNKVTEKGKYVELRCDPISGHTALYWYRQSLGQGPEFLIYFQGTGAADDSGLPNDRFFAVRPEGSVSTLKIQRTERGDSAVYLCASSLGGAGASANEQFFGPGTRLTVL.

A few counts support this clonotype. The rearrangement uses TRBV12-3 or TRBV12-4 and TRBJ2-3; a weak D match, TRBD2 (6 bases). Trimming pared 3 bases from V and 2 bases from J, leaving 12 bases between. CDR3 length: 15 residues. The CDR3 loop reads CASSLEGLPTDTQYF. The CDR3 region has the DNA TGTGCCAGCAGTTTGGAGGGTCTACCCACAGATACGCAGTATTTT.

The V call is TRBV20-1, the J call TRBJ2-1; 7 positions match TRBD2. Looked up from germline, CDR1 is DFQATT and CDR2 is SNEGSKA (reference sequence). The CDR3 totals 16 residues. V was clipped by 2 bases and J by 2 bases; unmatched bases: 9. CDR3: CSARFAGDLPYNEQFF. The CDR3 nucleotides are TGCAGTGCTAGATTTGCGGGAGACCTACCCTACAATGAGCAGTTCTTC.

This clonotype has just a few counts. The chain is built from TRBV28 and TRBJ2-7; TRBD2 agrees at 10 bases. Germline V CDR1 and CDR2: MDHEN, SYDVKM. V shed 8 bases and J 4 bases; nucleotides not matched to a gene: 5. The CDR3 runs 13 residues. CDR3 residues: CASVGLAEYEQYF. CDR3 coding DNA: TGTGCCAGCGTAGGACTAGCGGAATACGAGCAGTACTTC. Drawing the rest from reference TRBV28 and TRBJ2-7, the complete variable domain is DVKVTQSSRYLVKRTGEKVFLECVQDMDHENMFWYRQDPGLGLRLIYFSYDVKMKEKGDIPEGYSVSREKKERFSLILESASTNQTSMYLCASVGLAEYEQYFGPGTRLTVT.

This clonotype came up many times. Written as DNA, the CDR3 is TGTGCCAGCCAGGAAAACACTGAAGCTTTCTTT. It specifies CASQENTEAFF. The chain has TRBV6-1 and TRBJ1-1; D gene ambiguous. V lost 8 bases, J lost 2 bases, and 6 bases lay in between. CDR1 and CDR2 (germline): MNHNS, SASEGT. This CDR3 is built from 11 residues.

This CDR3 is CSASSAGVTYNEQFF. The CDR3 bases are TGCAGTGCTAGTTCGGCGGGAGTGACCTACAATGAGCAGTTCTTC. The rearrangement joins TRBV20-1 to TRBJ2-1; 7 nucleotides match TRBD2. Germline V gene lookup returns CDR1 DFQATT and CDR2 SNEGSKA (reference sequence). The CDR3 is made up of 15 amino acids. V shed 3 bases and J 2 bases; nucleotides not matched to a gene: 7.

This clonotype was detected a few times. This chain connects TRBV10-3 to TRBJ1-1, with 7 bases lining up with TRBD1. This CDR3 contains 15 residues. CDR1 ENHRY and CDR2 SYGVKD come from the germline V gene. Trimming removed 6 bases from V and 0 bases from J; junction bases left unmatched: 7. The DNA of the CDR3 is TGTGCCATCAGGGAGGACAGGACTATGAACACTGAAGCTTTCTTT. Translating it yields CAIREDRTMNTEAFF.

A few counts support this clonotype. The V gene is TRBV4-1, the J gene TRBJ2-2; D call uncertain. Germline V gives CDR1 MGHRA, CDR2 YSYEKL. V was clipped by 4 bases and J by 3 bases, with 6 bases between them. The CDR3 sequence is 13 residues long. This CDR3 reads CASSPTDTGELFF. For the CDR3, the DNA is TGCGCCAGCAGCCCCACGGACACCGGGGAGCTGTTTTTT.

The table lists this clonotype with a few counts. The CDR3 bases are TGTGCCAGTAGTATAACGGCAGGACAGGGAAATCAGCCCCAGCATTTT. It translates to CASSITAGQGNQPQHF. The gene calls are TRBV19 and TRBJ1-5, with TRBD1 matching 8 bases. V lost 2 bases to trimming and J lost 4 bases; unmatched junction nucleotides: 7. CDR3 length equals 16 residues. CDR1 and CDR2 from the germline V gene are LNHDA and SQIVND (reference sequence).

This chain uses TRBV29-1 with TRBJ2-7, with a weak D call TRBD2 (5 bases). Germline loops: CDR1 SQVTM, CDR2 ANQGSEA. Trimming cost V 6 bases and J 4 bases, with 13 bases left between them. This CDR3 contains 12 residues. The CDR3 region is CSVRDIGYEQYF. CDR3 bases: TGCAGCGTACGGGATATCGGTTACGAGCAGTACTTC.